The next 17 T cell receptor beta chains were all read from a single sample in a study of graft-versus-host responses after intestinal transplantation. Produced via immunoSEQ multiplex PCR; TCRdb's table is partial and in-frame only. The profile shows some 81,000 clones, roughly 89% of them singletons. Their target antigens are unknown. This specimen was unstimulated CD4+ T cells sorted from spleen or lymph node cells, taken before intestinal transplant. These receptors were collected from a human donor who received an intestinal transplant.

This clone has just one count. The genes are TRBV29-1 and TRBJ1-2, with D tentatively TRBD1 (6 bases). Per the germline V gene, CDR1 is SQVTM and CDR2 is ANQGSEA. V was cut by 5 bases and J by 4 bases, with 11 bases left in between. The CDR3 is 12 residues long. The CDR3 DNA is TGCAGCGTTTCCCAGGGGTCCTATGGCTACACCTTC. Its protein is CSVSQGSYGYTF. Full variable domain (remainder filled in from reference TRBV29-1 and TRBJ1-2): SAVISQKPSRDICQRGTSLTIQCQVDSQVTMMFWYRQQPGQSLTLIATANQGSEATYESGFVIDKFPISRPNLTFSTLTVSNMSPEDSSIYLCSVSQGSYGYTFGSGTRLTVV.

The chain combines TRBV7-3 with TRBJ2-3; 12 nucleotides align to TRBD2. The germline CDR1 and CDR2 sequences are SGHTA and FQGTGA. J lost 5 bases, V lost 3 bases, and 6 bases had no gene match. CDR3 length: 16 amino acids. For the CDR3, the DNA is TGTGCCAGCAGCTTGAGACTAGCGGGAGTTGGAGATACGCAGTATTTT. Its translation: CASSLRLAGVGDTQYF.

Notes on this clone: The same CDR3 can be traced to other DNA sequences in this sample. The chain combines TRBV9 with TRBJ2-7, with 9 bases aligning to TRBD1. The J segment lost 8 bases and the V segment lost 0 bases, leaving 3 bases of the junction unmatched. The CDR3 consists of 13 residues. Germline CDR1 reads SGDLS; CDR2 reads YYNGEE. The CDR3 protein is CASSVETGGKQYF. The CDR3 region has the DNA TGTGCCAGCAGCGTAGAGACAGGGGGTAAGCAGTACTTC.

The sample holds one count of this clone. CDR3 bases: TGTGCCAGTAGTCCAGGGTATACCTCCTACAATGAGCAGTTCTTC. As protein: CASSPGYTSYNEQFF. The chain has TRBV19 and TRBJ2-1; tentatively, D is TRBD1 (5 bases). There are 15 residues in the CDR3. V was trimmed by 5 bases and J by 0 bases, leaving 11 bases between them. CDR1 and CDR2 (germline): LNHDA, SQIVND (reference sequence).

The DNA for the CDR3 is TGTGCCAGCAGCGACCAGGGGGCGAATGGCTACACCTTC. As protein: CASSDQGANGYTF. The chain recombines TRBV5-4 with TRBJ1-2, with 8 bases fitting TRBD1. The V gene end was trimmed by 4 bases and the J gene end by 6 bases; junction bases not matched to a gene: 5. This CDR3 contains 13 residues. CDR1 and CDR2 from the germline V gene are SGHNT and YYREEE (reference sequence).

In its sample, this clone was seen a few times. The genes are TRBV7-9 and TRBJ1-4; tentatively, D is TRBD1 (6 bases). The germline V and J ends were trimmed by 3 bases and 6 bases, with 11 bases remaining between them. The CDR3 has 14 residues. From germline, CDR1 is SEHNR and CDR2 FQNEAQ (reference sequence). The CDR3 sequence: CASSFTGIDEKLFF. The CDR3 DNA is TGTGCCAGCAGCTTCACAGGGATTGATGAAAAACTGTTTTTT.

This clone was seen once. The chain employs TRBV6-1 and TRBJ1-2; D not resolved. The CDR3 length is 15 residues. CDR1 and CDR2 from the germline V gene are MNHNS and SASEGT. The V and J ends lost 2 bases and 4 bases respectively, with 14 bases between them. CDR3 sequence (DNA): TGTGCCAGCAGTGAATACACGGGTTTCGGCTATGGCTACACCTTC. This codes for CASSEYTGFGYGYTF.

This sequence joins TRBV7-2 and TRBJ1-2; 9 nucleotides match TRBD1. Germline CDR1 and CDR2: SGHTA and FQGNSA. Germline trimming cut 4 bases from V and 5 bases from J; bases unmatched to any gene: 2. The CDR3 length is 13 residues. This CDR3 reads CASSWDRVYGYTF. CDR3 nucleotide sequence: TGTGCCAGCAGCTGGGACAGGGTTTATGGCTACACCTTC.

The chain is built from TRBV2 and TRBJ2-4; 10 bases line up with TRBD1. V trimming: 4 bases; J trimming: 7 bases; junction bases outside the gene matches: 1. The CDR3 extends over 13 amino acids. Germline assignment: CDR1 SNHLY and CDR2 FYNNEI. The CDR3 DNA is TGTGCCAGCAGTGGACAGGGGGCCAACATTCAGTACTTC. The encoded protein is CASSGQGANIQYF. The full variable domain, with the rest looked up from reference TRBV2 and TRBJ2-4, is EPEVTQTPSHQVTQMGQEVILRCVPISNHLYFYWYRQILGQKVEFLVSFYNNEISEKSEIFDDQFSVERPDGSNFTLKIRSTKLEDSAMYFCASSGQGANIQYFGAGTRLSVL.

The V and J genes are TRBV30 and TRBJ2-7; TRBD1 matches 8 bases. The CDR3 totals 13 residues. The J segment lost 0 bases and the V segment lost 4 bases, leaving 2 bases of the junction unmatched. The germline CDR1 and CDR2 sequences are GTSNPN and SVGIG (reference sequence). As DNA, the CDR3 is TGTGCCTGGACGACAGGGGTCTCCTACGAGCAGTACTTC. Translating gives CAWTTGVSYEQYF.

The chain carries TRBV5-1 and TRBJ2-3; 7 bases map to TRBD2. The V gene end was trimmed by 6 bases and the J gene end by 2 bases; junction bases not matched to a gene: 6. The V gene's germline CDR1 is SGHRS and CDR2 YFSETQ. The CDR3 is made up of 14 amino acids. The CDR3 protein is CASTPGGYTDTQYF. The CDR3 coding sequence is TGCGCCAGCACTCCGGGGGGATACACAGATACGCAGTATTTT.

DNA for the CDR3: TGCGCCAGCAGTGACCTAACAGGGGGCCAGCCCCAGCATTTT. Translation gives CASSDLTGGQPQHF. The chain carries TRBV10-2 and TRBJ1-5, with 9 bases identical to TRBD1. The CDR3 spans 14 residues. The germline CDR1 and CDR2 sequences are WSHSY and SAAADI. Trimming took 3 bases from V and 7 from J; bases not matched to a gene: 4.

Only a few counts were recorded for this clone. J is TRBJ1-3 and V is TRBV6-6; D perhaps matches TRBD1 (5 bases). Germline V lookup: CDR1 MNHNY, CDR2 SVGAGI (reference sequence). There are 15 residues in the CDR3. The V gene lost 4 bases and the J gene lost 0 bases, with 10 bases spanning the gap. CDR3 residues: CASSLRQRSGNTIYF. CDR3 coding DNA: TGTGCCAGCAGTTTACGACAGCGCTCTGGAAACACCATATATTTT.

V usage is TRBV15 and J usage is TRBJ2-4, with D uncertain. CDR3 length: 15 amino acids. The V end lost 1 base, the J end lost 6 bases, and 13 bases lay between the germline ends. In germline, CDR1 is LNHNV, CDR2 YYDKDF (reference sequence). The CDR3 DNA is TGTGCCACCAGCAGAGCGACCGGAGCTCTAAACATTCAGTACTTC. Encoded protein: CATSRATGALNIQYF.

The chain couples TRBV14 to TRBJ2-7; 9 bases agree with TRBD1. V gave up 8 bases and J gave up 2 bases; unmatched junction bases: 10. The CDR3 is made up of 15 amino acids. The germline CDR1 and CDR2 sequences are SGHDN and FVKESK. The CDR3 spells CASARGGQGTYEQYF. DNA for the CDR3: TGTGCCAGCGCCCGAGGCGGACAGGGGACCTACGAGCAGTACTTC.

This clone was seen just once. The rearrangement joins TRBV20-1 to TRBJ2-5; D remains unclear. The CDR3 extends over 10 amino acids. Germline CDR1 is DFQATT and CDR2 is SNEGSKA (reference sequence). Trimming cost V 5 bases and J 5 bases, with 6 bases left between them. The CDR3 DNA reads as TGCAGTGCTGCGAGGGAGACCCAGTACTTC. Encoded protein: CSAARETQYF.

The chain carries TRBV27 and TRBJ2-5; D might be TRBD2 (5 bases). Trimming took off 4 bases at V and 3 bases at J, with 15 bases between the two ends. The germline CDR1 and CDR2 sequences are MNHEY and SMNVEV (reference sequence). CDR3 length: 15 residues. CDR3 coding DNA: TGTGCCAGCAGTTCCCCCTCTGAGGGTAAAGAGACCCAGTACTTC. This translates into CASSSPSEGKETQYF.